This section outlines one T cell receptor beta chain sequence together with its context. Its antigen is not identified. CD4+ T cells from unexposed donors were obtained before the COVID-19 pandemic (2011-2018). This entry comes from a study of CD4 T cells in relation to SARS-CoV-2 and coronaviruses. Whole-study findings and limits: Crossreactive clones expanded significantly less to SARS-CoV-2 than monoreactive clones.

Uncultured naive and memory CD4+ T cells supplied DNA for deep TCR-beta sequencing. Method: immunoSEQ multiplex PCR; TCRdb's copy keeps in-frame clones and lacks some. Found here are roughly 68,000 clones, more than 85% of them singletons; the top ten hold 0.23%. The CDR3 contains 15 residues. Trimming cost V 2 bases and J 3 bases, with 11 bases left between them. Germline assignment: CDR1 SGDLS and CDR2 YYNGEE. The material sequenced was naive CD4+ T cells from PBMCs. As for subset: naive CD4+ T cells isolated by negative enrichment. J is TRBJ2-2 and V is TRBV9, with D possibly being TRBD1 or TRBD2 (5 bases each). This TCR was recovered from a human donor in good health. Here the CDR3 reads CASSVRGADTGELFF. Here the CDR3 DNA reads TGTGCCAGCAGCGTGAGGGGTGCCGACACCGGGGAGCTGTTTTTT.